The 3 T cell receptor beta chains presented below share a single source sample, sequenced in a study of shared clonotypes between healthy human individuals. Generated by immunoSEQ multiplex PCR, the TCRdb table keeps only in-frame clones and is missing some. The data hold about 1.5 million clones, with roughly 96% observed a single time. The sequencing input was naive CD4+ T cells sorted from blood. Subset of the sample: CD45RA+ positively selected. These receptors all stem from a man aged 25 to 40 in good health.

The chain links TRBV5-1 to TRBJ2-5; 8 bases are a match to TRBD1. The CDR3 loop spans 15 amino acids. V lost 8 bases and J lost 2; bases outside the gene matches: 11. From germline, CDR1 is SGHRS and CDR2 YFSETQ. In DNA, the CDR3 is TGCGCCAGTTCAAACAGGGGGACCCGGCAAGAGACCCAGTACTTC. Its protein is CASSNRGTRQETQYF.

This clone was recorded once. This rearrangement joins TRBV7-6 to TRBJ2-1; the match to TRBD2 covers 11 bases. The CDR3 spans 16 residues. Germline lookup yields CDR1 SGHVS and CDR2 FNYEAQ. The V and J ends lost 5 bases and 2 bases, in that order; junction bases with no gene match: 5. The CDR3 nucleotides are TGTGCCAGCAGCCTAGGGACTAGCGGAGCCTACAATGAGCAGTTCTTC. It yields the protein CASSLGTSGAYNEQFF. Supplemented by reference TRBV7-6 and TRBJ2-1, the full variable domain reads GAGVSQSPRYKVTKRGQDVALRCDPISGHVSLYWYRQALGQGPEFLTYFNYEAQQDKSGLPNDRFSAERPEGSISTLTIQRTEQRDSAMYRCASSLGTSGAYNEQFFGPGTRLTVL.

The chain employs TRBV5-1 and TRBJ2-2; 11 bases agree with TRBD2. The CDR3 has 20 residues. CDR1 is SGHRS, CDR2 YFSETQ, per germline. V shed 3 bases, J shed 0 bases, and the junction held 13 bases outside the gene matches. This chain's CDR3 is CASSSRPGTSGTANTGELFF. The CDR3 region has the DNA TGCGCCAGCAGCTCCCGACCCGGGACTAGCGGAACCGCGAACACCGGGGAGCTGTTTTTT.